One and the same sample provided the 26 T cell receptor beta chains below, sequenced in a study of CD8+CD57+ T cells in acquired aplastic anemia. The template for TCR beta VDJ and CDR3 sequence profiling was genomic DNA. TCRdb processed the reads anew with MiXCR; each CDR3 protein has one entry. Here the sample spans under 200,000 distinct CDR3 sequences, 71% being singletons. Sequenced patients had shown CD8+CD57+ cell expansion by flow cytometry. Sequenced input: sorted CD4+, CD8+, or CD8+CD57+ T cells (not recorded which) from PBMCs. Receptor source: a human donor with aplastic anemia.

The rearrangement joins TRBV20-1 to TRBJ2-7; D gene unclear. This CDR3 is built from 13 residues. Germline V gene data show CDR1 as DFQATT and CDR2 as SNEGSKA (reference sequence). V was clipped by 0 bases and J by 2 bases, with 8 bases between them. The CDR3 here is CSARDRHTYEQYF. The CDR3 nucleotides are TGCAGTGCTAGAGATCGTCATACCTACGAGCAGTACTTC.

This sequence joins TRBV5-1 and TRBJ1-1, with TRBD1 matching 7 bases. CDR1 and CDR2 (germline): SGHRS, YFSETQ. The CDR3 covers 14 residues. V was pared by 0 bases and J by 5 bases, with 4 bases of the junction left unmatched. CDR3 DNA: TGCGCCAGCAGCTTGGGGCCAGGGGGTACTGAAGCTTTCTTT. Its protein is CASSLGPGGTEAFF.

V is TRBV6-4 and J is TRBJ1-5, with D perhaps TRBD1 (5 bases). V was cut by 6 bases and J by 11 bases, with 23 bases left in between. Germline V gene data show CDR1 as MRHNA and CDR2 as SNTAGT. CDR3 size: 15 residues. The DNA for the CDR3 is TGTGCCAGCAGCCCGGGACTAGCGGATCAAGAGACCCAGCATTTT. Its translation: CASSPGLADQETQHF.

On this clonotype itself: The junction and the germline gene differ at one end; a read error may be behind it. The chain carries TRBV7-9 and TRBJ2-2; TRBD2 might be the D (6 bases). CDR1 and CDR2 (germline): SEHNR, FQNEAQ (reference sequence). CDR3 length: 15 amino acids. CDR3 residues: CASSRDFMNTGELSF. The CDR3 DNA sequence: TGTGCCAGCAGCCGGGACTTCATGAACACCGGGGAGCTGTCTTTT.

This chain uses TRBV10-3 with TRBJ2-3, with TRBD2 identical over 7 bases. The CDR3 extends over 15 amino acids. Looked up from germline, CDR1 is ENHRY and CDR2 is SYGVKD. Trimming removed 3 bases from V and 5 bases from J; junction bases left unmatched: 8. The CDR3 loop reads CAISDRERGRDTQYF. Written as DNA, the CDR3 is TGTGCCATCAGTGACAGGGAGCGGGGAAGAGATACGCAGTATTTT.

In this sample, this clonotype turned up many times. This chain uses TRBV9 with TRBJ2-7; 8 positions agree with TRBD2. This CDR3 has 14 residues. Germline loops: CDR1 SGDLS, CDR2 YYNGEE. The J segment lost 2 bases and the V segment lost 5 bases, leaving 6 bases of the junction unmatched. The CDR3 sequence is CASSVSGVTYEQYF. The CDR3 DNA reads as TGTGCCAGCAGTGTTAGCGGGGTAACCTACGAGCAGTACTTC.

The chain carries TRBV19 and TRBJ1-6; TRBD1 agrees at 7 bases. Germline-derived CDR1 and CDR2 are LNHDA and SQIVND (reference sequence). The length of the CDR3 is 15 residues. The junction had 6 bases not matched to a gene; V was cut back by 7 bases and J by 3 bases. CDR3 amino acids: CASNWTGDYNSPLHF. The CDR3 region has the DNA TGTGCCAGTAATTGGACAGGTGACTATAATTCACCCCTCCACTTT.

This clonotype was observed a handful of times. This chain joins TRBV15 and TRBJ1-6; D unclear. Germline CDR1 and CDR2: LNHNV and YYDKDF (reference sequence). V lost 1 base and J 6 bases, leaving 10 bases between the germline ends. This CDR3 is 15 amino acids long. The chain's CDR3 is CATSRGIESNSPLHF. For the CDR3, the DNA is TGTGCCACCAGCAGAGGGATAGAAAGTAATTCACCCCTCCACTTT.

The V gene is TRBV5-4, the J gene TRBJ1-2; 8 bases are a match to TRBD1. The J segment lost 2 bases and the V segment lost 5 bases, leaving 14 bases of the junction unmatched. Germline V gives CDR1 SGHNT, CDR2 YYREEE (reference sequence). The CDR3 contains 17 residues. CDR3 residues: CASSSGTGWTMNYGYTF. The CDR3 DNA is TGTGCCAGCAGTTCCGGGACAGGATGGACAATGAACTATGGCTACACCTTC.

The genes are TRBV15 and TRBJ2-3, with 11 bases aligning to TRBD2. Germline values: CDR1 LNHNV, CDR2 YYDKDF (reference sequence). CDR3 length equals 16 residues. The trim removed 7 bases at V and 2 bases at J, leaving 8 bases unmatched. For the CDR3, the DNA is TGTGCCACCATGAGGCTAGCGGGAGGACTCACAGATACGCAGTATTTT. This translates into CATMRLAGGLTDTQYF.

V and J are TRBV20-1 and TRBJ1-1, with 7 positions matching TRBD1. This CDR3 comprises 15 residues. The ends lost 0 bases at V and 0 bases at J; junction bases unmatched: 4. Germline V gene sequence: CDR1 DFQATT, CDR2 SNEGSKA (reference sequence). The CDR3 loop reads CSARETGFMNTEAFF. CDR3 nucleotide sequence: TGCAGTGCTAGAGAGACAGGGTTCATGAACACTGAAGCTTTCTTT.

CDR3 in DNA: TGTGCCACCAGTGATTCAGGGGGATTTGCCTACAATGAGCAGTTCTTC. It codes for CATSDSGGFAYNEQFF. The rearrangement links TRBV24-1 to TRBJ2-1; 7 nucleotides line up with TRBD1. This CDR3 region has 16 residues. CDR1 and CDR2 from the germline V gene are KGHDR and SFDVKD. V dropped 2 bases and J dropped 2; count of bases not matched to a gene: 5.

This sequence joins TRBV19 and TRBJ1-5; 11 bases match TRBD1. V lost 4 bases, J lost 6 bases, and 11 bases stayed unmatched. This CDR3 spans 17 amino acids. Per germline, CDR1 LNHDA and CDR2 SQIVND (reference sequence). The CDR3 spells CASSKTFGQGAGQPQHF. The CDR3 DNA reads TGTGCCAGTAGTAAAACCTTTGGACAGGGGGCGGGTCAGCCCCAGCATTTT.

The V gene is TRBV29-1, the J gene TRBJ2-7; D gene uncertain. This CDR3 spans 14 amino acids. Germline lookup yields CDR1 SQVTM and CDR2 ANQGSEA. Trimming cost V 4 bases and J 0 bases, with 13 bases left between them. CDR3 in DNA: TGCAGCGTTGTTTTAACGGGCAGCTCCTACGAGCAGTACTTC. Its protein product is CSVVLTGSSYEQYF.

This rearrangement joins TRBV10-3 to TRBJ1-5; D uncertain. The germline CDR1 and CDR2 sequences are ENHRY and SYGVKD. The CDR3 length is 14 residues. V dropped 0 bases and J dropped 0 bases, with 3 bases sitting between them. The DNA of the CDR3 is TGTGCCATCAGTGAGTCAGTTAGCAATCAGCCCCAGCATTTT. The encoded protein is CAISESVSNQPQHF.

This chain uses TRBV7-9 with TRBJ2-7; 9 nucleotides align to TRBD1. There are 14 residues in the CDR3. Germline V gene data show CDR1 as SEHNR and CDR2 as FQNEAQ (reference sequence). Trimming took 7 bases from V and 5 from J; bases not matched to a gene: 9. Written as DNA, the CDR3 is TGTGCCAGCATCCTGGCCGGGACAGGGAACGAGCAGTACTTC. It specifies CASILAGTGNEQYF. Full variable domain (outside the CDR3, taken from reference TRBV7-9 and TRBJ2-7): DTGVSQNPRHKITKRGQNVTFRCDPISEHNRLYWYRQTLGQGPEFLTYFQNEAQLEKSRLLSDRFSAERPKGSFSTLEIQRTEQGDSAMYLCASILAGTGNEQYFGPGTRLTVT.

V is TRBV7-6 and J is TRBJ2-5; tentative D call: TRBD2 (5 bases). Trimming removed 2 bases at V and 5 bases at J, with 18 bases between. CDR1 and CDR2 from the germline V gene are SGHVS and FNYEAQ. The CDR3 is made up of 16 amino acids. This CDR3 reads CASSLSWLADRETQYF. The CDR3 bases are TGTGCCAGCAGCTTATCTTGGCTAGCCGATCGGGAGACCCAGTACTTC.

The V and J genes are TRBV5-1 and TRBJ2-2; maybe TRBD2 (5 bases). This CDR3 region has 15 residues. Germline V CDR1 and CDR2: SGHRS, YFSETQ. Trimming removed 3 bases at V and 0 bases at J, with 9 bases between. The CDR3 protein is CASSWTGPNTGELFF. In nucleotides, the CDR3 is TGCGCCAGCAGCTGGACTGGACCGAACACCGGGGAGCTGTTTTTT.

This rearrangement joins TRBV12-3 or TRBV12-4 to TRBJ2-7; D perhaps matches TRBD2 (6 bases). This CDR3 spans 16 amino acids. V was pared by 5 bases and J by 5 bases, with 22 bases between. The CDR3 reads CASSPDSGLAKDEQYF. CDR3 DNA: TGTGCCAGCAGTCCCGACAGCGGGTTAGCCAAGGACGAGCAGTACTTC.

The chain carries TRBV7-8 and TRBJ2-2, with a tentative D call TRBD2 (6 bases). The CDR3 is made up of 15 amino acids. From germline, CDR1 is SGHVS and CDR2 FQNEAQ. Trimming pared 2 bases from V and 1 base from J, leaving 8 bases between. CDR3 sequence reads: CASSLFGGNTGELFF. The CDR3 DNA reads TGTGCCAGCAGCTTATTCGGGGGGAACACCGGGGAGCTGTTTTTT.

This chain joins TRBV4-3 and TRBJ1-4, with TRBD1 matching 8 bases. The V gene end was trimmed by 4 bases and the J gene end by 0 bases; junction bases not matched to a gene: 10. CDR3 length equals 18 residues. Germline assignment: CDR1 LGHNA and CDR2 YSLEER. The CDR3 DNA follows: TGCGCCAGCAGCCTCTACGTACAGGGGGGGACAACTAATGAAAAACTGTTTTTT. It yields the protein CASSLYVQGGTTNEKLFF.

The rearrangement joins TRBV7-3 to TRBJ1-1; TRBD1 agrees at 7 bases. The CDR3 runs to 17 residues. The V gene end was trimmed by 4 bases and the J gene end by 1 base; junction bases not matched to a gene: 12. Germline V gene data show CDR1 as SGHTA and CDR2 as FQGTGA. In DNA form, the CDR3 reads TGTGCCAGCAGCTCGGGGACAGACCCAAATTGGAACACTGAAGCTTTCTTT. This encodes CASSSGTDPNWNTEAFF.

In the case of this clonotype: A much larger clone differs by one base, so this may be a read error. The chain carries TRBV7-8 and TRBJ1-6; a possible D gene is TRBD1 (5 bases). CDR1 is SGHVS, CDR2 FQNEAQ, per germline. The CDR3 is 13 amino acids. The CDR3 sequence: CASSLGGNSPPHF. In nucleotides, the CDR3 is TGTGCCAGCAGCTTGGGGGGTAATTCACCCCCCCACTTT.

DNA of the CDR3: TGTGCCATCAGTGATTGGGGACGCGGGGGCACTGAAAAACTGTTTTTT. Encoded protein: CAISDWGRGGTEKLFF. This sequence joins TRBV10-3 and TRBJ1-4; D may be TRBD1 (6 bases). CDR1 is ENHRY, CDR2 SYGVKD, per germline. CDR3 length: 16 residues. V shed 3 bases and J shed 7 bases, with 18 bases lying between them.

The V gene is TRBV5-1, the J gene TRBJ2-7, with a tentative D call TRBD1 (6 bases). The CDR3 sequence is 13 residues long. V was clipped by 7 bases and J by 5 bases, with 16 bases between them. Germline V CDR1 and CDR2: SGHRS, YFSETQ. For the CDR3, the DNA is TGCGCCAGCTCCGCCGGCAGGGGCGACGAGCAGTACTTC. Amino acids: CASSAGRGDEQYF. Variable domain in full (rest from reference TRBV5-1 and TRBJ2-7): KAGVTQTPRYLIKTRGQQVTLSCSPISGHRSVSWYQQTPGQGLQFLFEYFSETQRNKGNFPGRFSGRQFSNSRSEMNVSTLELGDSALYLCASSAGRGDEQYFGPGTRLTVT.

As concerns this clonotype: One end of the junction is discordant with germline, which a read error may explain. V usage is TRBV24-1 and J usage is TRBJ2-7; the match to TRBD1 covers 8 bases. CDR1 KGHDR and CDR2 SFDVKD come from the germline V gene. The CDR3 spans 14 residues. CDR3 residues: CSTSDGQGNYEQYF. DNA for the CDR3: TGTTCCACCAGTGACGGACAGGGCAACTACGAGCAGTACTTC.